This T cell receptor (beta chain) was profiled in a study of OX40 agonist ivuxolimab in advanced cancers. Study details: It was ivuxolimab, an agonistic anti-OX40 (CD134) antibody, that patients were treated with.

Clones were sequenced by immunoSEQ multiplex PCR, and TCRdb holds only the in-frame ones, with some missing. The sample consists of 19,000 or so clones, roughly 85% of them appearing once. The V gene's germline CDR1 is MDHEN and CDR2 SYDVKM. The CDR3 spans 14 residues. The V end lost 3 bases, the J end lost 14 bases, and 19 bases lay between the germline ends. Turning to this clone: Its specificity is not known.

Study outcomes and limitations: CD4+ and CD8+ blood T cells expanded clonally by week 6 at 0.1 to 3.0 mg/kg.

The clonotype originates from an adult with an advanced solid tumor such as melanoma, head and neck, liver or kidney cancer. Here the sequenced sample was CD4+ or CD8+ T cells sorted from blood, taken in a trial of the OX40 agonist ivuxolimab. This rearrangement joins TRBV28 to TRBJ1-4; tentatively, D is TRBD1 (5 bases). CDR3: CASSFSAGSLGLFF. The DNA for the CDR3 is TGTGCCAGCAGTTTCTCGGCAGGGTCCTTAGGGCTGTTTTTT.